These T cell receptor beta chains were read from a single sample in a study of blood T cell repertoires in COVID-19. Libraries were prepared by immunoSEQ multiplex PCR; TCRdb keeps only in-frame clonotypes and omits some of them. The sample holds about 220,000 clones, about 88% seen once. The specimen sequenced was peripheral blood. The receptors originated from a man aged 35-49 years with acute or convalescent COVID-19. Both conserved end residues are part of each CDR3. The D gene is left open where the match is weak. The size field is filled for only some rows; it gives once, few, many or a size class.

J gene,V gene,D gene,clone size,CDR3 protein,CDR3 DNA
TRBJ1-1,TRBV6-5,TRBD1,NA,CASSSLTGGGSAFF,TGTGCCAGCAGTTCCCTTACAGGGGGGGGCAGTGCTTTCTTT
TRBJ2-5,TRBV9,TRBD1,NA,CASSVSTGKGETQYF,TGTGCCAGCAGCGTATCGACAGGGAAGGGGGAGACCCAGTACTTC
TRBJ1-1,TRBV6-5,TRBD1,NA,CASTFQGDTEAFF,TGTGCCAGCACCTTCCAGGGGGACACTGAAGCTTTCTTT
TRBJ2-7,TRBV7-9,NA,NA,CASSLALNYEQYF,TGTGCCAGCAGCCTAGCCCTTAATTACGAGCAGTACTTC
TRBJ2-5,TRBV5-1,NA,NA,CASSPAVSIPAQYF,TGCGCCAGCAGCCCCGCTGTCTCGATCCCGGCCCAGTACTTC
TRBJ1-4,TRBV28,NA,NA,CASSFSFGPLNEKLFF,TGTGCCAGCAGTTTTTCCTTTGGGCCCCTTAATGAAAAACTGTTTTTT
TRBJ2-5,TRBV5-4,TRBD1,NA,CASSSGTDLETQYF,TGTGCCAGCAGCTCCGGGACAGACTTAGAGACCCAGTACTTC
TRBJ2-3,TRBV7-6,NA,NA,CASSLGASPTFTDTQYF,TGTGCCAGCAGCTTAGGCGCTAGCCCTACTTTCACAGATACGCAGTATTTT
TRBJ2-7,TRBV27,TRBD1,NA,CASKIRQGLYEQYF,TGTGCCAGCAAAATACGACAGGGGCTCTACGAGCAGTACTTC
TRBJ2-7,TRBV27,NA,few,CASSLYGRGARSEQYF,TGTGCCAGCAGTTTATATGGGCGGGGCGCCCGTAGCGAGCAGTACTTC
TRBJ2-7,TRBV6-5,NA,NA,CASSDDTFLPYEQYF,TGTGCCAGCAGCGATGACACTTTCTTACCCTACGAGCAGTACTTC
TRBJ1-5,TRBV30,TRBD1,NA,CAWRLPGQGNQPQHF,TGTGCCTGGAGACTCCCGGGACAGGGAAATCAGCCCCAGCATTTT
TRBJ2-7,TRBV29-1,NA,NA,CSGRGPNYEQYF,TGCAGCGGGAGGGGACCAAACTACGAGCAGTACTTC
TRBJ2-1,TRBV28,TRBD1,NA,CASSRAGTGRSEQFF,TGTGCCAGCAGTCGGGCCGGGACAGGGAGGAGTGAGCAGTTCTTC
TRBJ2-3,TRBV11-3,NA,NA,CASSLGVDNRDTQYF,TGTGCCAGCAGCTTAGGGGTAGACAACCGCGATACGCAGTATTTT
TRBJ1-1,TRBV29-1,NA,NA,CSVMTGNTEAFF,TGCAGCGTTATGACAGGGAACACTGAAGCTTTCTTT
TRBJ2-7,TRBV27,NA,NA,CASSLGLVRVKEEQYF,TGTGCCAGCAGTTTAGGCTTAGTCAGGGTGAAGGAAGAGCAGTACTTC
TRBJ2-2,TRBV7-9,TRBD1,NA,CASSLVGQGVFPGELFF,TGTGCCAGCAGCTTAGTCGGACAGGGGGTTTTCCCCGGGGAGCTGTTTTTT
TRBJ1-1,TRBV12-3/TRBV12-4,NA,NA,CASSGGVYTEAFF,TGTGCCAGCAGTGGGGGGGTCTACACTGAAGCTTTCTTT
TRBJ2-7,TRBV27,TRBD2,NA,CASSLLGTSGSYEQYF,TGTGCCAGCAGCTTGCTGGGGACTAGCGGCTCCTACGAGCAGTACTTC
TRBJ2-7,TRBV5-1,NA,few,CASSFSGYEQYF,TGCGCCAGCAGCTTTTCGGGCTACGAGCAGTACTTC
TRBJ2-3,TRBV27,TRBD1,NA,CASNPDREALLSTDTQYF,TGTGCCAGCAATCCAGACAGGGAAGCCCTTCTCTCCACAGATACGCAGTATTTT
TRBJ1-3,TRBV6-5,TRBD1,NA,CASSFRGRANTIYF,TGTGCCAGCAGTTTCAGGGGGCGCGCCAACACCATATATTTT
TRBJ1-2,TRBV18,TRBD1,NA,CASSPDRVITVHGYTF,TGTGCCAGCTCACCAGACAGGGTGATCACGGTCCATGGCTACACCTTC
TRBJ2-1,TRBV2,NA,NA,CASLGGPVEQFF,TGTGCCAGTTTGGGGGGGCCTGTTGAGCAGTTCTTC
TRBJ1-2,TRBV3-1/TRBV3-2,NA,NA,CASSRGTRATGYTF,TGTGCCAGCAGTCGCGGGACCCGGGCTACGGGCTACACCTTC
TRBJ2-1,TRBV19,NA,NA,CATNSQFYNEQFF,TGTGCCACTAACTCCCAATTTTACAATGAGCAGTTCTTC
TRBJ1-2,TRBV5-1,NA,once,CASSLGGGYGYTF,TGCGCCAGCAGCTTGGGGGGAGGCTATGGCTACACCTTC
TRBJ2-3,TRBV19,NA,NA,CASSGPPTDTQYF,TGTGCCAGTAGTGGGCCCCCCACAGATACGCAGTATTTT
TRBJ1-3,TRBV3-1/TRBV3-2,NA,once,CASSQERNTIYF,TGTGCCAGCAGCCAAGAACGGAACACCATATATTTT
TRBJ1-1,TRBV7-9,NA,once,CASSYRESTEAFF,TGTGCCAGCAGTTACAGGGAGTCCACTGAAGCTTTCTTT
TRBJ2-7,TRBV19,NA,NA,CASSWTLLTYEQYF,TGTGCCAGTAGTTGGACACTTTTGACCTACGAGCAGTACTTC
TRBJ1-5,TRBV11-2,NA,few,CASSPTGVSNQPQHF,TGTGCCAGCAGCCCGACAGGAGTAAGCAATCAGCCCCAGCATTTT
TRBJ2-2,TRBV28,NA,NA,CASCPVRLNTGELFF,TGTGCCAGCTGCCCCGTACGCCTAAACACCGGGGAGCTGTTTTTT
TRBJ2-3,TRBV5-8,TRBD1,NA,CASSRDRVGDTQYF,TGTGCCAGCAGCCGGGACAGGGTCGGGGATACGCAGTATTTT
TRBJ2-1,TRBV10-3,TRBD2,once,CAISERNSGANEQFF,TGTGCCATCAGTGAGAGGAATAGCGGGGCCAATGAGCAGTTCTTC
TRBJ2-3,TRBV19,TRBD2,NA,CASSTPRLAGGNTDTQYF,TGTGCCAGTAGTACCCCTCGACTAGCGGGGGGGAACACAGATACGCAGTATTTT
TRBJ1-4,TRBV6-5,NA,NA,CASSLYRNGKLFF,TGTGCCAGCAGTTTATACAGGAACGGGAAACTGTTTTTT
TRBJ1-6,TRBV4-2,TRBD1,NA,CASSHVGQGHNSPLHF,TGTGCCAGCAGCCATGTCGGACAGGGCCATAATTCACCCCTCCACTTT
TRBJ2-2,TRBV7-9,NA,NA,CASSLREITGELFF,TGTGCCAGCAGCTTACGGGAAATAACCGGGGAGCTGTTTTTT
TRBJ1-1,TRBV27,TRBD1,NA,CASSAQTGGPNTEAFF,TGTGCCAGCAGTGCCCAGACAGGGGGGCCGAACACTGAAGCTTTCTTT
TRBJ1-3,TRBV6-5,NA,NA,CASWGRRQGRNTIYF,TGTGCCAGCTGGGGGCGGCGGCAGGGTAGAAACACCATATATTTT
TRBJ2-3,TRBV14,NA,NA,CASSQGLVVAVRTDTQYF,TGTGCCAGCAGCCAAGGTCTGGTGGTAGCGGTCCGCACAGATACGCAGTATTTT
TRBJ2-7,TRBV7-2,NA,NA,CASSFKGDGSYEQYF,TGTGCCAGCAGCTTCAAGGGGGACGGGTCCTACGAGCAGTACTTC
TRBJ1-5,TRBV6-5,TRBD1,once,CASNKDRSYQPQHF,TGTGCCAGCAACAAGGACAGGAGTTATCAGCCCCAGCATTTT
TRBJ2-3,TRBV6-6,NA,NA,CASSYLAREYF,TGTGCCAGCAGTTACCTTGCACGGGAGTATTTT
TRBJ1-6,TRBV12-3/TRBV12-4,TRBD1,NA,CASMETGGSPLHF,TGTGCCAGCATGGAGACAGGGGGATCACCCCTCCACTTT
TRBJ1-4,TRBV18,NA,NA,CASSKIGATNEKLFF,TGTGCCAGCTCAAAAATCGGAGCAACTAATGAAAAACTGTTTTTT
TRBJ2-2,TRBV7-3,TRBD2,NA,CASSSKIREDPNTGELFF,TGTGCCAGCAGCTCCAAGATTCGGGAGGATCCCAACACCGGGGAGCTGTTTTTT
TRBJ1-1,TRBV20-1,TRBD1,NA,CSASLGTGNTEAFF,TGCAGTGCTAGTCTTGGGACAGGCAACACTGAAGCTTTCTTT
TRBJ2-1,TRBV5-1,TRBD2,few,CASSLGGTSGFNEQFF,TGCGCCAGCAGCTTAGGAGGGACTAGCGGCTTCAATGAGCAGTTCTTC
TRBJ1-5,TRBV2,NA,NA,CASRGGSSDSNQPQHF,TGTGCCAGCAGGGGGGGGAGCAGTGATAGCAATCAGCCCCAGCATTTT
TRBJ2-5,TRBV29-1,NA,NA,CSVEVAETQYF,TGCAGCGTTGAAGTAGCAGAGACCCAGTACTTC
TRBJ2-7,TRBV20-1,TRBD2,NA,CSASVSGPSYEQYF,TGCAGTGCTAGTGTTAGCGGGCCCTCCTACGAGCAGTACTTC
TRBJ2-2,TRBV9,NA,NA,CASSPSPFVGQHTGELFF,TGTGCCAGCAGCCCCTCGCCATTTGTTGGACAACACACCGGGGAGCTGTTTTTT
TRBJ2-1,TRBV6-2/TRBV6-3,TRBD1,NA,CASSYPTGTEHEQFF,TGTGCCAGCAGTTACCCGACAGGGACGGAGCATGAGCAGTTCTTC
TRBJ1-1,TRBV4-1,NA,NA,CASSQERVSNTEAFF,TGCGCCAGCAGCCAAGAGCGGGTATCGAACACTGAAGCTTTCTTT
TRBJ1-5,TRBV15,TRBD1,few,CATSTSGTEHIYSNQPQHF,TGTGCCACCAGCACTTCCGGGACAGAGCATATCTATAGCAATCAGCCCCAGCATTTT
TRBJ1-2,TRBV30,NA,NA,CAWSQLYGYTF,TGTGCCTGGTCCCAGTTATATGGCTACACCTTC
TRBJ1-3,TRBV14,TRBD1,NA,CASSQGQGAAGNTIYF,TGTGCCAGCAGCCAAGGACAGGGGGCGGCTGGAAACACCATATATTTT